A selection of T cell receptor beta chains follows, all from one sample in a study of cytomegalovirus exposure and HLA in healthy donors. Measured with immunoSEQ multiplex PCR; TCRdb has only the in-frame clones, and not every one. The sample lists roughly 170,000 clones, about 78% seen once, with around 14% in the top ten. Sequencing was carried out using PBMCs. The receptors stem from a woman aged 45-65 years in good health and CMV-seropositive. The CDR3 runs from the conserved cysteine through the conserved F or W. A D gene is named only where the DNA matches it firmly. Clone size is stated in some rows and not others, as once, few, many or a class when expanded.

clone_size	v_call	j_call	d_call	cdr3_nt	cdr3_aa
NA	TRBV5-8	TRBJ2-1	TRBD2	TGTGCCAGCAGCTTAAGCGGGGGGGCCCAGTTCTTC	CASSLSGGAQFF
once	TRBV7-9	TRBJ1-5	NA	TGTTCCAGCAGCTCCACTTCGGTTGGAGGTCAGCCCCAGCATTTT	CSSSSTSVGGQPQHF
NA	TRBV6-1	TRBJ2-5	TRBD2	TGTGCCAGCGGGGAGCGGGGGGGAAAAGAGACCCAGTACTTC	CASGERGGKETQYF
few	TRBV6-5	TRBJ2-7	TRBD1	TGTGCCAGCACCGACAGGGGTGGTCTCTACGAGCAGTACTTC	CASTDRGGLYEQYF
NA	TRBV18	TRBJ1-3	TRBD1	TGTGCCAGCTCAGCTATTACAGGGGACTCTGGAAACACCATATATTTT	CASSAITGDSGNTIYF
NA	TRBV5-1	TRBJ2-5	NA	TGCGCCAGCAGCTTTTGGGGGGGGCACCAAGAGACCCAGTACTTC	CASSFWGGHQETQYF
few	TRBV15	TRBJ1-5	TRBD1	TGTGCCACCAGCCAACGACAGGGGAATCCTAGAAATCAGCCCCAGCATTTT	CATSQRQGNPRNQPQHF
NA	TRBV11-2	TRBJ1-2	NA	TGTGCCAGCAGCCACGTTTTGCTCGGCTATGGCTACACCTTC	CASSHVLLGYGYTF
NA	TRBV6-1	TRBJ1-5	TRBD1	TGTGCCAGCAGTGAAGGGGACAGAGGTCAGCCCCAGCATTTT	CASSEGDRGQPQHF
NA	TRBV2	TRBJ2-2	TRBD2	TGTGCCAGCATTGAGCGGGGCGTCACCGGGGAGCTGTTTTTT	CASIERGVTGELFF
NA	TRBV6-5	TRBJ1-1	TRBD1	TGTGCCAGCAGCCTTCGACAGGGATTGAACACTGAAGCTTTCTTT	CASSLRQGLNTEAFF
once	TRBV30	TRBJ1-4	NA	TGTGCCTGGAGTCCGAGTCGGGAAAAACTGTTTTTT	CAWSPSREKLFF
NA	TRBV2	TRBJ2-7	NA	TGTGCCAGCAGTGTTGGCCGCTCCTACGAGCAGTACTTC	CASSVGRSYEQYF
NA	TRBV4-1	TRBJ1-2	NA	TGCGCCAGCAGCCGGGACCTCCAGCGGGATGGCTACACCTTC	CASSRDLQRDGYTF
once	TRBV27	TRBJ2-7	NA	TGTGCCAGCAGTTTATACTATGGCGCGGGCTACAGATCCTACGAGCAGTACTTC	CASSLYYGAGYRSYEQYF